Below, one T cell receptor beta chain is given with its context. The antigen remains unidentified. V was clipped by 5 bases and J by 7 bases; unmatched bases: 14. There are 16 residues in the CDR3. Germline CDR1 is SGHVS and CDR2 is FQNEAQ. The data stem from a study of Tregs in tolerant kidney transplant recipients. Broader study findings: The most relevant donor-specific Treg TCRbeta repertoire apparently came from expansion with activated donor B cells.

TCRdb keeps only in-frame clones here, not all; method: immunoSEQ multiplex PCR. The table includes about 83,000 clones, under 98% detected once. The chain combines TRBV7-8 with TRBJ2-3, with 8 positions matching TRBD1. The sample in question was CD4+ T cells from blood, obtained before the transplant. This receptor was obtained from a human donor who received a combined kidney and bone marrow transplant. CDR3 residues: CASSLTPGQGRNTQYF. CDR3 sequence (DNA): TGTGCCAGCAGCCTTACTCCCGGACAGGGACGAAATACGCAGTATTTT.